This paragraph covers one T cell receptor beta chain sequence. Sequenced by immunoSEQ multiplex PCR; TCRdb stores in-frame clones only, minus some. The data hold under 250,000 clones, with 80% observed a single time. This sample is part of a study of blood T cell repertoires in COVID-19. As for the study in general: Sample material is recorded as cDNA or gDNA derived from T cells, B-cell-depleted T cells, or PBMCs.

Participants had their cohort set by participant-reported clinical history. The sequenced material came from PBMCs or T cells enriched from blood (not recorded which). This receptor was taken from a young man with acute COVID-19.

CDR3 bases: TGCGCCAGCGGCGCAGGAGGGCCGACTGAAGCTTTCTTT. Translation: CASGAGGPTEAFF. The chain couples TRBV5-1 to TRBJ1-1; no definite D call. Between the trimmed V and J ends, which lost 7 bases and 5 bases, there was a span of 15 bases. The CDR3 spans 13 residues. Germline-derived CDR1 and CDR2 are SGHRS and YFSETQ.